These 27 T cell receptor beta chains originate from one sample sequenced in a study of Graves' ophthalmopathy and Graves' hyperthyroidism. Amplification of the TCR beta CDR3 regions used RNA transcripts (as template). A first-round RT-PCR used HTBI primers, followed by a second-round multiplex PCR. TCRdb passed the multiplex PCR reads through MiXCR, listing each CDR3 protein once. The sample includes more than 550,000 distinct CDR3 sequences, over 40% of them seen just once. Sequenced material: peripheral blood. The source is an adult man with Graves' ophthalmopathy.

This rearrangement joins TRBV11-2 to TRBJ1-2; 8 nucleotides align to TRBD1. The length of the CDR3 is 17 residues. From germline, CDR1 is SGHAT and CDR2 FQNNGV. The V and J ends lost 2 bases and 0 bases, in that order; junction bases with no gene match: 8. The CDR3 spells CASSLLHGQGTNYGYTF. CDR3 DNA: TGTGCCAGCAGCTTACTCCACGGACAGGGTACTAACTATGGCTACACCTTC.

The chain uses TRBV15 and TRBJ1-2; D gene unclear. The CDR3 covers 15 residues. V lost 3 bases, J lost 8 bases, and 19 bases lay in between. Germline V CDR1 and CDR2: LNHNV, YYDKDF (reference sequence). CDR3 loop: CATSSPSAAVGGYTF. The CDR3 nucleotides read TGTGCCACCAGCAGCCCATCGGCAGCAGTTGGAGGCTACACCTTC.

About this clonotype: A read error may produce the germline difference seen at one junction end. The chain carries TRBV7-8 and TRBJ2-2, with 9 positions matching TRBD1. The CDR3 runs to 16 residues. Germline lookup yields CDR1 SGHVS and CDR2 FQNEAQ. The CDR3 here is CASSMGQGQTTAELFF. DNA of the CDR3: TGTGCCAGCAGCATGGGACAGGGACAAACCACCGCGGAGCTGTTTTTT.

There are many counts of this clonotype. The genes are TRBV7-3 and TRBJ1-2; 11 bases fit TRBD1. Per germline, CDR1 SGHTA and CDR2 FQGTGA. This CDR3 spans 14 amino acids. V dropped 4 bases and J dropped 8; count of bases not matched to a gene: 6. The CDR3: CASSYWDRGVGYTF. DNA for the CDR3: TGTGCCAGCAGCTACTGGGACAGGGGGGTCGGCTACACCTTC.

Written as DNA, the CDR3 is TGTGCCAGCACGCCCGGGGCGGGCTATTACGAGCAGTACTTC. This sequence encodes CASTPGAGYYEQYF. The chain links TRBV9 to TRBJ2-7; either TRBD1 or TRBD2 may fit D (5 bases each). The V gene's germline CDR1 is SGDLS and CDR2 YYNGEE. This CDR3 is 14 amino acids long. V lost 6 bases and J 4 bases, leaving 17 bases between the germline ends. The full variable domain, its missing parts supplied by reference TRBV9 and TRBJ2-7, is DSGVTQTPKHLITATGQRVTLRCSPRSGDLSVYWYQQSLDQGLQFLIQYYNGEERAKGNILERFSAQQFPDLHSELNLSSLELGDSALYFCASTPGAGYYEQYFGPGTRLTVT.

The chain is built from TRBV7-8 and TRBJ1-5, with a possible D match to TRBD1 (5 bases). Trimming took off 0 bases at V and 1 base at J, with 16 bases between the two ends. Germline V gene data show CDR1 as SGHVS and CDR2 as FQNEAQ. This CDR3 has 18 residues. CDR3 bases: TGTGCCAGCAGCTTAGCGCAGCTCCCTGGGGCCAGCAATCAGCCCCAGCATTTT. Translation: CASSLAQLPGASNQPQHF.

This clonotype was seen ten or more times. V gene TRBV5-1 combines with J gene TRBJ1-2; 7 bases map to TRBD1. The germline gives CDR1 SGHRS, CDR2 YFSETQ. The CDR3 length is 14 residues. The ends lost 0 bases at V and 8 bases at J; junction bases unmatched: 7. The CDR3 loop is CASSLDSGGDGYTF. CDR3 DNA: TGCGCCAGCAGCTTGGATTCAGGGGGGGACGGCTACACCTTC.

This clonotype appeared many times. V is TRBV7-8 and J is TRBJ1-2, with D possibly TRBD1 on 5 matching bases. Germline-derived CDR1 and CDR2 are SGHVS and FQNEAQ. This CDR3 spans 13 amino acids. Trimming pared 3 bases from V and 4 bases from J, leaving 9 bases between. The CDR3: CASSFGTGYGYTF. The CDR3 DNA sequence: TGTGCCAGCAGCTTTGGGACCGGCTATGGCTACACCTTC. Based on the CDR3 plus reference TRBV7-8 and TRBJ1-2, the full variable domain is GAGVSQSPRYKVAKRGQDVALRCDPISGHVSLFWYQQALGQGPEFLTYFQNEAQLDKSGLPSDRFFAERPEGSVSTLKIQRTQQEDSAVYLCASSFGTGYGYTFGSGTRLTVV.

The sample holds many counts of this clonotype. The chain carries TRBV7-2 and TRBJ1-6; D unresolved. This CDR3 comprises 15 residues. Germline V gene data show CDR1 as SGHTA and CDR2 as FQGNSA. V shed 7 bases and J shed 9 bases, with 19 bases lying between them. The CDR3 nucleotides are TGTGCCAGCACCGATACCGACCCGAGGAGTTCACCCCTCCACTTT. Protein sequence: CASTDTDPRSSPLHF. The full variable domain, in which reference TRBV7-2 and TRBJ1-6 provide the parts outside the CDR3, is GAGVSQSPSNKVTEKGKDVELRCDPISGHTALYWYRQSLGQGLEFLIYFQGNSAPDKSGLPSDRFSAERTGGSVSTLTIQRTQQEDSAVYLCASTDTDPRSSPLHFGNGTRLTVT.

In its sample, this clonotype was seen a few times. J is TRBJ2-5 and V is TRBV10-3, with D possibly being TRBD1 (5 bases). The CDR3 runs to 11 residues. Looked up from germline, CDR1 is ENHRY and CDR2 is SYGVKD. V lost 8 bases to trimming and J lost 5 bases, with 9 bases between them. CDR3 DNA sequence: TGTGCCATCGGGGCAGGGGAGACCCAGTACTTC. It translates to CAIGAGETQYF.

Notes on this clonotype: The CDR3 does not end in the conserved phenylalanine or tryptophan, so this is likely a read error. Because the CDR3's place on the DNA is in doubt, the DNA is left out and the CDR3 is given as listed by TCRdb. The chain couples TRBV7-9 to TRBJ2-6; the DNA was not used to check the table's D call, TRBD2. The CDR3 contains 14 residues when both ends are counted. CDR1 SEHNR and CDR2 FQNEAQ come from the germline V gene (reference sequence). The CDR3 reads CASSLGGVWREFDT.

There are many counts of this clonotype. The chain has TRBV7-2 and TRBJ2-7; 7 nucleotides align to TRBD1. CDR3 length equals 13 residues. V lost 5 bases and J lost 5; bases outside the gene matches: 6. Germline V gene sequence: CDR1 SGHTA, CDR2 FQGNSA. The CDR3 region has the DNA TGTGCCAGCAGCGCCGACAGGGAGAACGAGCAGTACTTC. It specifies CASSADRENEQYF. Combining the CDR3 with reference TRBV7-2 and TRBJ2-7 gives the whole variable domain GAGVSQSPSNKVTEKGKDVELRCDPISGHTALYWYRQSLGQGLEFLIYFQGNSAPDKSGLPSDRFSAERTGGSVSTLTIQRTQQEDSAVYLCASSADRENEQYFGPGTRLTVT.

This clonotype has ten or more counts. The chain links TRBV9 to TRBJ1-6; D is possibly TRBD1 (6 bases). CDR1 and CDR2 from the germline V gene are SGDLS and YYNGEE. The V end lost 0 bases, the J end lost 6 bases, and 16 bases lay between the germline ends. CDR3 length equals 17 residues. The CDR3 protein is CASSVEAGDPSNSPLHF. The CDR3 DNA sequence: TGTGCCAGCAGCGTAGAGGCAGGGGACCCAAGTAATTCACCCCTCCACTTT.

The V gene is TRBV2, the J gene TRBJ1-5; TRBD1 matches at 7 bases. The CDR3 totals 13 residues. V gave up 8 bases and J gave up 5 bases; unmatched junction bases: 6. Germline values: CDR1 SNHLY, CDR2 FYNNEI. The CDR3 spells CASRGDSDQPQHF. The CDR3 region has the DNA TGTGCCAGCCGCGGGGACAGCGATCAGCCCCAGCATTTT.

This clonotype was picked up many times. This rearrangement joins TRBV6-5 to TRBJ2-7; TRBD1 or TRBD2 may be the D gene (5 bases each). Germline lookup yields CDR1 MNHEY and CDR2 SVGAGI. Deletions cut 6 bases from V and 9 bases from J, with 15 bases between. The CDR3 totals 12 residues. The CDR3 reads CASSEGSQGQYF. As DNA, the CDR3 is TGTGCCAGCAGCGAGGGATCCCAGGGGCAGTACTTC.

The chain combines TRBV7-3 with TRBJ2-3, with D unresolved. This CDR3 comprises 16 residues. CDR1 is SGHTA, CDR2 FQGTGA, per germline. V shed 2 bases and J shed 4 bases, with 16 bases lying between them. Here the CDR3 reads CASSLSSSAGADTQYF. CDR3 coding DNA: TGTGCCAGCAGCTTATCCTCAAGCGCCGGAGCAGATACGCAGTATTTT.

The chain joins TRBV12-3 or TRBV12-4 to TRBJ2-1, with D unresolved. Trimming pared 5 bases from V and 8 bases from J, leaving 13 bases between. This CDR3 region has 13 residues. The CDR3 region is CASSHSSGHEQFF. DNA of the CDR3: TGTGCCAGCAGTCACTCCTCAGGCCATGAGCAGTTCTTC.

This clonotype was counted many times. The rearrangement uses TRBV3-1 and TRBJ2-7; 9 bases are shared with TRBD1. The trim removed 6 bases at V and 5 bases at J, leaving 11 bases unmatched. The CDR3 extends over 15 amino acids. Germline CDR1 and CDR2: LGHDT and YNNKEL (reference sequence). The CDR3 sequence is CASRYSGTGFHEQYF. CDR3 nucleotides: TGTGCCAGCAGGTATTCCGGGACAGGGTTCCACGAGCAGTACTTC.

This clonotype was seen repeatedly, ten times or more. The V gene is TRBV7-9, the J gene TRBJ1-4; perhaps TRBD1 as D (5 bases). The germline gives CDR1 SEHNR, CDR2 FQNEAQ (reference sequence). V was clipped by 5 bases and J by 7 bases, with 17 bases between them. The CDR3 covers 15 residues. CDR3 nucleotides: TGTGCCAGCAGCACACCCGGGCCCGGGGGTGAAAAACTGTTTTTT. This sequence encodes CASSTPGPGGEKLFF.

With respect to this clonotype: A clone one base away is much larger, so this may be a read error. The V and J genes are TRBV9 and TRBJ1-4; no reliable D call. This CDR3 has 12 residues. Trimming cost V 7 bases and J 6 bases, with 10 bases left between them. CDR1 is SGDLS and CDR2 is YYNGEE in the germline V gene. This chain's CDR3 is CASGGPHEKLFF. DNA for the CDR3: TGTGCCAGCGGCGGTCCACATGAAAAACTGTTTTTT.

This clonotype was counted many times. The chain combines TRBV7-2 with TRBJ2-5, with D possibly being TRBD2 (5 bases). CDR3 length equals 14 residues. With 3 bases removed from V and 4 bases from J, the gap between germline ends came to 12 bases. Germline CDR1 reads SGHTA; CDR2 reads FQGNSA. CDR3 in amino acids: CASSFYGLGETQYF. The CDR3 DNA reads as TGTGCCAGCAGCTTCTACGGACTGGGAGAGACCCAGTACTTC.

This clonotype was counted many times. This chain uses TRBV14 with TRBJ2-7, with D perhaps matching TRBD2 (5 bases). The length of the CDR3 is 12 residues. The V and J ends lost 1 base and 11 bases respectively, with 12 bases between them. Germline V lookup: CDR1 SGHDN, CDR2 FVKESK. CDR3 sequence (DNA): TGTGCCAGCAGCCAAGGGACTTTTGACAAGTACTTC. It yields the protein CASSQGTFDKYF.

This clonotype was seen only a few times. This chain links TRBV25-1 with TRBJ2-3; TRBD2 might be the D (6 bases). V lost 2 bases to trimming and J lost 4 bases, with 16 bases between them. Germline V gene data show CDR1 as MGHDK and CDR2 as SYGVNS. CDR3 length: 16 amino acids. CDR3 amino acids: CASSELGGRDSDTQYF. The DNA for the CDR3 is TGTGCCAGCAGTGAACTGGGCGGCAGGGACTCAGATACGCAGTATTTT.

This clonotype was detected a few times. This sequence joins TRBV3-1 and TRBJ1-4; D ambiguous. V shed 2 bases and J shed 5 bases, with 12 bases lying between them. Looked up from germline, CDR1 is LGHDT and CDR2 is YNNKEL (reference sequence). The CDR3 extends over 15 amino acids. CDR3 region: CASSQQETSNEKLFF. CDR3 nucleotides: TGTGCCAGCAGCCAACAGGAGACTTCGAATGAAAAACTGTTTTTT.

The CDR3 protein is CSARDALAGGVFKETQYF. CDR3 DNA sequence: TGCAGTGCTAGAGACGCCTTAGCGGGAGGTGTCTTTAAAGAGACCCAGTACTTC. V gene TRBV20-1 combines with J gene TRBJ2-5; 10 positions match TRBD2. CDR1 and CDR2 from the germline V gene are DFQATT and SNEGSKA (reference sequence). This CDR3 contains 18 residues. Unmatched junction bases numbered 13, after V lost 0 bases and J lost 3 bases.

This clonotype turned up a few times. V gene TRBV2 combines with J gene TRBJ2-3, with D hard to call. Trimming took off 5 bases at V and 3 bases at J, with 9 bases between the two ends. CDR1 is SNHLY, CDR2 FYNNEI, per germline. The CDR3 runs 13 residues. The CDR3 bases are TGTGCCAGCAGTCCGAGCCGTACAGATACGCAGTATTTT. Residues: CASSPSRTDTQYF.

The table lists this clonotype with a few counts. This chain links TRBV10-3 with TRBJ2-7; 11 nucleotides agree with TRBD2. The J call may be in error: the DNA end matches TRBJ2-1 better. The CDR3 has 13 residues. Germline values: CDR1 ENHRY, CDR2 SYGVKD. CDR3 nucleotides: TGTGCCATCAAAACTAGCGGGAGCGATGAGCAGTTCTTC. Amino acid sequence: CAIKTSGSDEQFF.